One and the same sample provided the 16 T cell receptor beta chains below, sequenced in a study of cytomegalovirus exposure and HLA in healthy donors. The PCR ran on 60 Vbeta and 13 Jbeta primers. Generated by immunoSEQ multiplex PCR, the TCRdb table keeps only in-frame clones and is missing some. The table lists around 180,000 clones, about 82% of them singletons. The specimen sequenced was PBMCs. These receptors originate from a male donor in good health and CMV-seronegative.

This clone was counted a single time. V usage is TRBV9 and J usage is TRBJ2-5, with D perhaps TRBD1 (5 bases). This CDR3 contains 13 residues. Germline CDR1 SGDLS, CDR2 YYNGEE. Between the trimmed V and J ends, which lost 3 bases and 9 bases, there was a span of 15 bases. CDR3 nucleotide sequence: TGTGCCAGCAGCGCGGACACGTCAGGGTCCCAGTACTTC. Translation gives CASSADTSGSQYF.

The chain joins TRBV6-1 to TRBJ2-7, with a weak D call TRBD2 (5 bases). The CDR3 covers 14 residues. Germline V CDR1 and CDR2: MNHNS, SASEGT. The V gene lost 6 bases and the J gene lost 8 bases, with 20 bases spanning the gap. CDR3 loop: CASRKAESLRQQYF. For the CDR3, the DNA is TGTGCCAGCAGGAAAGCGGAATCCCTAAGACAGCAGTACTTC.

As regards this clone: Distinct nucleotide sequences in the sample also encode this CDR3. The rearrangement links TRBV9 to TRBJ2-3; tentatively, D is TRBD2 (5 bases). The CDR3 covers 13 residues. Germline CDR1 is SGDLS and CDR2 is YYNGEE. The V gene lost 3 bases and the J gene lost 5 bases, with 10 bases spanning the gap. The CDR3 DNA follows: TGTGCCAGCAGCGCGCCGGGGATAGATACGCAGTATTTT. It specifies CASSAPGIDTQYF.

The chain recombines TRBV23-1 with TRBJ1-3; perhaps TRBD1 as D (6 bases). TRBV23-1 is recorded as an ORF, its role being uncertain. Trimming took off 0 bases at V and 2 bases at J, with 8 bases between the two ends. There are 15 residues in the CDR3. The CDR3 loop reads CASSQSSGAGNTIYF. The CDR3 DNA is TGCGCCAGCAGTCAATCGTCAGGGGCTGGAAACACCATATATTTT.

The chain links TRBV18 to TRBJ2-5; the match to TRBD1 covers 7 bases. V was pared by 3 bases and J by 4 bases, with 8 bases of the junction left unmatched. This CDR3 comprises 15 residues. Germline CDR1 and CDR2: KGHSH and LQKENI. In DNA, the CDR3 is TGTGCCAGCTCACCCGGGACAGATTTTCGAGAGACCCAGTACTTC. Translation: CASSPGTDFRETQYF.

The chain is built from TRBV6-1 and TRBJ1-1; tentative D call: TRBD1 (6 bases). Germline V gene lookup returns CDR1 MNHNS and CDR2 SASEGT. The CDR3 loop spans 13 amino acids. Trimming took 7 bases from V and 3 from J, leaving 12 bases between them. The CDR3 coding sequence is TGTGCCAGCACCCCGAGGACAGACACTGAAGCTTTCTTT. It codes for CASTPRTDTEAFF.

The V gene is TRBV4-1, the J gene TRBJ2-7; 9 positions agree with TRBD1. In germline, CDR1 is MGHRA, CDR2 YSYEKL. The trim removed 3 bases at V and 6 bases at J, leaving 9 bases unmatched. This CDR3 is 15 amino acids long. CDR3 bases: TGCGCCAGCAGCCACAACCGGGACAGGGTATCCGAGCAGTACTTC. It is translated as CASSHNRDRVSEQYF.

V and J are TRBV2 and TRBJ2-7; the match to TRBD1 covers 8 bases. The V gene end was trimmed by 7 bases and the J gene end by 0 bases; junction bases not matched to a gene: 2. CDR3 length: 13 residues. CDR1 is SNHLY, CDR2 FYNNEI, per germline. The CDR3 spells CASKDRASYEQYF. The DNA for the CDR3 is TGTGCCAGCAAGGACAGGGCCTCCTACGAGCAGTACTTC.

The chain couples TRBV15 to TRBJ2-3; no clear D. The CDR3 covers 13 residues. Looked up from germline, CDR1 is LNHNV and CDR2 is YYDKDF (reference sequence). Trimming stripped 1 base from V and 1 base from J, with 3 bases between. DNA for the CDR3: TGTGCCACCAGCAGAGGAGGCACAGATACGCAGTATTTT. It yields the protein CATSRGGTDTQYF. Based on the CDR3 plus reference TRBV15 and TRBJ2-3, the full variable domain is DAMVIQNPRYQVTQFGKPVTLSCSQTLNHNVMYWYQQKSSQAPKLLFHYYDKDFNNEADTPDNFQSRRPNTSFCFLDIRSPGLGDTAMYLCATSRGGTDTQYFGPGTRLTVL.

This clone was seen a single time. This chain uses TRBV6-5 with TRBJ2-4; 9 nucleotides line up with TRBD1. CDR1 and CDR2 from the germline V gene are MNHEY and SVGAGI. V lost 0 bases and J lost 7; bases outside the gene matches: 4. The CDR3 contains 15 residues. CDR3 loop: CASSYSGTGSNIQYF. The CDR3 nucleotides read TGTGCCAGCAGTTACTCGGGGACAGGGTCCAACATTCAGTACTTC.

The CDR3 sequence: CASSSRGGSSYNEQFF. As DNA, the CDR3 is TGTGCCAGCAGCTCTCGGGGCGGGAGCTCCTACAATGAGCAGTTCTTC. This chain links TRBV7-9 with TRBJ2-1; 7 nucleotides agree with TRBD2. The CDR3 contains 16 residues. The J segment lost 0 bases and the V segment lost 4 bases, leaving 6 bases of the junction unmatched. Germline assignment: CDR1 SEHNR and CDR2 FQNEAQ (reference sequence).

This chain links TRBV9 with TRBJ1-2; D may be TRBD1 (5 bases). Germline V gene sequence: CDR1 SGDLS, CDR2 YYNGEE. The CDR3 contains 14 residues. V lost 4 bases, J lost 2 bases, and 12 bases lay in between. This chain's CDR3 is CASSTRRDNYGYTF. CDR3 coding DNA: TGTGCCAGCAGCACGAGGAGGGACAACTATGGCTACACCTTC.

The V and J genes are TRBV5-6 and TRBJ2-7; TRBD1 might be the D (6 bases). In germline, CDR1 is SGHDT, CDR2 YYEEEE. CDR3 length: 14 residues. Trimming cost V 4 bases and J 1 base, with 12 bases left between them. CDR3 protein: CASSATGLSYEQYF. The DNA for the CDR3 is TGTGCCAGCAGCGCCACAGGGTTGTCCTACGAGCAGTACTTC.

This chain links TRBV28 with TRBJ2-2; TRBD1 agrees at 7 bases. The CDR3 covers 16 residues. Germline CDR1 and CDR2: MDHEN and SYDVKM. The J segment lost 6 bases and the V segment lost 5 bases, leaving 12 bases of the junction unmatched. CDR3 sequence (DNA): TGTGCCAGCAGTCCCCCGGGACAGTTACACCCCGGGGAGCTGTTTTTT. It specifies CASSPPGQLHPGELFF.

Details on this clone: At the DNA level, this CDR3 is encoded by other sequences in the same sample as well. J is TRBJ2-3 and V is TRBV5-4, with 9 bases matching TRBD2. Per germline, CDR1 SGHNT and CDR2 YYREEE (reference sequence). The CDR3 has 15 residues. With 0 bases clipped from V and 4 bases from J, the junction kept 3 bases outside the gene matches. CDR3 sequence: CASSLGGGGADTQYF. CDR3 nucleotide sequence: TGTGCCAGCAGCTTGGGGGGCGGGGGGGCAGATACGCAGTATTTT.

This chain uses TRBV7-2 with TRBJ2-2; 9 nucleotides match TRBD1. This CDR3 is 17 amino acids long. From germline, CDR1 is SGHTA and CDR2 FQGNSA. Trimming took 2 bases from V and 3 from J; bases not matched to a gene: 7. The CDR3 sequence: CASSLPGQGSDTGELFF. The CDR3 region has the DNA TGTGCCAGCAGCTTACCGGGACAGGGTAGCGACACCGGGGAGCTGTTTTTT. Variable domain in full (rest from reference TRBV7-2 and TRBJ2-2): GAGVSQSPSNKVTEKGKDVELRCDPISGHTALYWYRQSLGQGLEFLIYFQGNSAPDKSGLPSDRFSAERTGGSVSTLTIQRTQQEDSAVYLCASSLPGQGSDTGELFFGEGSRLTVL.